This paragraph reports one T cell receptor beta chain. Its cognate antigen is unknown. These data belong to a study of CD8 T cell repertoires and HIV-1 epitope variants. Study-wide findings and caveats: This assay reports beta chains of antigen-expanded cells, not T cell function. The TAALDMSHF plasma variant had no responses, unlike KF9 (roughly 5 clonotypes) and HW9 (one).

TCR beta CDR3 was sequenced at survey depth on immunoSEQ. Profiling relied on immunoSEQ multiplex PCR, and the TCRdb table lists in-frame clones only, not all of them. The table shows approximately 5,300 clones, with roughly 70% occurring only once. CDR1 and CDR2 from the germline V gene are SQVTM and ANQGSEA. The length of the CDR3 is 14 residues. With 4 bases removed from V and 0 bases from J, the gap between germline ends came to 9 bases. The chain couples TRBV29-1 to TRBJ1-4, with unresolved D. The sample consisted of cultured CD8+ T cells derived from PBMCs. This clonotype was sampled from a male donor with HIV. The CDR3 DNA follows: TGCAGCGTTGGTGTGAGTGCAACTAATGAAAAACTGTTTTTT. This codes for CSVGVSATNEKLFF. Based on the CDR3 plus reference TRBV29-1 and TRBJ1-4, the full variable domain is SAVISQKPSRDICQRGTSLTIQCQVDSQVTMMFWYRQQPGQSLTLIATANQGSEATYESGFVIDKFPISRPNLTFSTLTVSNMSPEDSSIYLCSVGVSATNEKLFFGSGTQLSVL.